The next 13 T cell receptor beta chains were all read from a single sample in a study of shared clonotypes between healthy human individuals. Produced via immunoSEQ multiplex PCR; TCRdb's table is partial and in-frame only. The top ten clones hold 0.11% of a sample with roughly 590,000 clones, around 95% of them seen once. The naive CD8 fraction comprised CD45RO-negative cells positively selected for CCR7 and excluded terminally differentiated effector memory CD45RA+ cells. Material for sequencing was naive CD8+ T cells sorted from blood. Source of these receptors: a woman aged 30 to 39 in good health.

The chain carries TRBV4-2 and TRBJ2-1, with D possibly matching TRBD1 (5 bases). V was pared by 2 bases and J by 7 bases, with 18 bases between. Germline loops: CDR1 LGHNA, CDR2 YNFKEQ. CDR3 length: 16 residues. CDR3 coding DNA: TGTGCCAGCAGCCAATCCGCCCCCCTGGGGCCTAATGAGCAGTTCTTC. Its protein is CASSQSAPLGPNEQFF.

The chain recombines TRBV14 with TRBJ2-7; 8 bases line up with TRBD1. Germline V gene sequence: CDR1 SGHDN, CDR2 FVKESK. The CDR3 is 15 residues long. The V segment lost 0 bases and the J segment 3 bases; nucleotides outside the gene matches: 4. Here the CDR3 reads CASSQEQGGLYEQYF. DNA of the CDR3: TGTGCCAGCAGCCAAGAACAGGGGGGTCTCTACGAGCAGTACTTC. The variable domain in full, with the rest retrieved from reference TRBV14 and TRBJ2-7, is EAGVTQFPSHSVIEKGQTVTLRCDPISGHDNLYWYRRVMGKEIKFLLHFVKESKQDESGMPNNRFLAERTGGTYSTLKVQPAELEDSGVYFCASSQEQGGLYEQYFGPGTRLTVT.

V gene TRBV28 combines with J gene TRBJ1-1, with unresolved D. The CDR3 spans 14 residues. V was clipped by 5 bases and J by 0 bases, with 10 bases between them. CDR1 and CDR2 (germline): MDHEN, SYDVKM. CDR3 coding DNA: TGTGCCAGCAGTCCAATTACGGTGAACACTGAAGCTTTCTTT. Its translation: CASSPITVNTEAFF.

V is TRBV7-9 and J is TRBJ2-3; no reliable D call. V lost 3 bases, J lost 1 base, and 11 bases lay in between. Germline V gene data show CDR1 as SEHNR and CDR2 as FQNEAQ (reference sequence). The CDR3 length is 15 residues. For the CDR3, the DNA is TGTGCCAGCAGCTTCCACCCGTCGGGCACAGATACGCAGTATTTT. It translates to CASSFHPSGTDTQYF.

The chain links TRBV28 to TRBJ1-5; D unclear. Germline V gives CDR1 MDHEN, CDR2 SYDVKM. Deletions cut 2 bases from V and 3 bases from J, with 8 bases between. The CDR3 is made up of 14 amino acids. The CDR3: CASSLGGYNQPQHF. CDR3 coding DNA: TGTGCCAGCAGTTTAGGCGGATACAATCAGCCCCAGCATTTT.

This chain links TRBV29-1 with TRBJ1-2; D is possibly TRBD1 (6 bases). Germline-derived CDR1 and CDR2 are SQVTM and ANQGSEA. V lost 2 bases and J lost 6, with 13 bases in between. The CDR3 covers 13 residues. Here the CDR3 DNA reads TGCAGCGTTGAAAGGGGGGACGGAGATGGCTACACCTTC. This encodes CSVERGDGDGYTF.

This clone was found once. This sequence joins TRBV15 and TRBJ2-1; 13 bases align to TRBD2. J gave up 8 bases and V 0 bases, and 7 bases lay outside the gene matches. Germline V gives CDR1 LNHNV, CDR2 YYDKDF (reference sequence). The CDR3 runs 17 residues. CDR3 DNA: TGTGCCACCAGCAGAGATGATGGACTAGCGGGAGTCCATGAGCAGTTCTTC. Residues: CATSRDDGLAGVHEQFF.

The chain joins TRBV7-8 to TRBJ2-1, with 8 bases aligning to TRBD2. The CDR3 has 15 residues. The germline gives CDR1 SGHVS, CDR2 FQNEAQ. Losses at the gene ends were 2 bases for V and 8 bases for J; bases not matched to a gene: 8. The CDR3 loop is CASSLTTGGPDEQFF. The DNA of the CDR3 is TGTGCCAGCAGCTTAACGACGGGAGGGCCGGATGAGCAGTTCTTC.

This clone was recorded once. The rearrangement joins TRBV27 to TRBJ2-2; 9 bases line up with TRBD1. Unmatched junction bases numbered 8, after V lost 7 bases and J lost 5 bases. This CDR3 region has 15 residues. Germline V gives CDR1 MNHEY, CDR2 SMNVEV (reference sequence). The CDR3 region is CASTLGTGLTGELFF. CDR3 DNA: TGTGCCAGCACCCTTGGGACAGGGTTGACCGGGGAGCTGTTTTTT.

The chain is built from TRBV7-2 and TRBJ1-5; D might be TRBD1 (5 bases). With 0 bases removed from V and 2 bases from J, the gap between germline ends came to 11 bases. Looked up from germline, CDR1 is SGHTA and CDR2 is FQGNSA. The CDR3 sequence is 16 residues long. CDR3 region: CASSLARGSGNQPQHF. The CDR3 DNA is TGTGCCAGCAGCTTAGCCCGGGGGAGCGGCAATCAGCCCCAGCATTTT.

The chain carries TRBV28 and TRBJ2-5, with 8 bases matching TRBD2. Germline-derived CDR1 and CDR2 are MDHEN and SYDVKM. The ends lost 3 bases at V and 5 bases at J; junction bases unmatched: 8. The CDR3 is made up of 15 amino acids. As DNA, the CDR3 is TGTGCCAGCAGTTTCCGGTCGGGAGGGGTGGAGACCCAGTACTTC. Translated, it gives CASSFRSGGVETQYF.

A word on this clone: Other DNA sequences in the same sample also yield this CDR3. The V call is TRBV5-6, the J call TRBJ2-7, with 7 bases aligning to TRBD1. V lost 4 bases, J lost 3 bases, and 7 bases stayed unmatched. CDR1 SGHDT and CDR2 YYEEEE come from the germline V gene. CDR3 length: 14 amino acids. For the CDR3, the DNA is TGTGCCAGCAGCCCCGGGACAGCGCTCTACGAGCAGTACTTC. It yields the protein CASSPGTALYEQYF.

V and J are TRBV6-1 and TRBJ1-2; perhaps TRBD1 as D (5 bases). Trimming left V 7 bases short and J 8 bases short, with 14 bases between. Per germline, CDR1 MNHNS and CDR2 SASEGT. The CDR3 has 12 amino acids. The CDR3 protein is CASKPVRDGYTF. The DNA of the CDR3 is TGTGCCAGCAAACCTGTTAGGGACGGCTACACCTTC.